This record concerns one T cell receptor (beta chain) sequence. This entry belongs to a study of blood T cell repertoires in COVID-19. For the study at large: The United States, Italy and Spain were the sources of the acute and convalescent COVID-19 samples.

The CDR3 length is 14 residues. Losses at the gene ends were 3 bases for V and 5 bases for J; bases not matched to a gene: 5. Germline V gene sequence: CDR1 MNHEY, CDR2 SVGEGT. The protocol was immunoSEQ multiplex PCR, while the TCRdb copy is restricted to in-frame clones and leaves out a portion. Of approximately 250,000 clones in the sample, approximately 86% were seen once. The sample comprised peripheral blood. This chain uses TRBV6-2 or TRBV6-3 with TRBJ1-1, with 8 nucleotides matching TRBD1. The sequence came from a woman aged 60-70 years with COVID-19, enrolled during active disease. CDR3 in DNA: TGTGCCAGCAGTTATCAGGGGGCAAGGACTGAAGCTTTCTTT. Protein product: CASSYQGARTEAFF.